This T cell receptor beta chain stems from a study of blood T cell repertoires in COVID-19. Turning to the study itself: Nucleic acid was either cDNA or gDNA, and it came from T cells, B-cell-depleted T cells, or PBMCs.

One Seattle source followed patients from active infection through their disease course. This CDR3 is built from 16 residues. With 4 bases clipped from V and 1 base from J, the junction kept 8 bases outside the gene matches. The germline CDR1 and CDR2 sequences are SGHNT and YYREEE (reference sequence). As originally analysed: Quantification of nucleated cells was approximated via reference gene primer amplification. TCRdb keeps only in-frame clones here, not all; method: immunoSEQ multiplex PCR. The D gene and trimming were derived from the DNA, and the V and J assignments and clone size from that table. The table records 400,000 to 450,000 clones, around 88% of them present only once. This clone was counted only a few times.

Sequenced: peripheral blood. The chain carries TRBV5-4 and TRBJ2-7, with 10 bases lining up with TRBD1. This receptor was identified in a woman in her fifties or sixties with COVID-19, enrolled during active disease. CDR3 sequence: CASSPGGQGTSYEQYF. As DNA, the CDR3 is TGTGCCAGCAGCCCTGGGGGACAGGGGACTTCCTACGAGCAGTACTTC.